The clone carrying this TCR beta chain was observed once. Its antigen is not known. The sample originates from a study of shared clonotypes between healthy human individuals. The study's findings and limits: The low donor count limited represented genetic and exposure-history diversity.

The assay was immunoSEQ multiplex PCR, and TCRdb's table has in-frame clones only and misses some. Of roughly 500,000 clones listed, about 96% were seen once; the top ten hold roughly 0.06%. Germline CDR1 and CDR2: KGHSH and LQKENI. The CDR3 length is 13 residues. With V trimmed by 3 bases and J by 5 bases, 3 bases remained unmatched. The sequencing sample was made of naive CD4+ T cells sorted from blood. As to subset: CD45RA+ positively selected. This receptor was obtained from a woman in her twenties or thirties in good health. The J gene is TRBJ1-2, the V gene TRBV18, with 7 bases aligning to TRBD1. In DNA, the CDR3 is TGTGCCAGCTCACCTGGACAGGCATATGGCTACACCTTC. Protein sequence: CASSPGQAYGYTF.